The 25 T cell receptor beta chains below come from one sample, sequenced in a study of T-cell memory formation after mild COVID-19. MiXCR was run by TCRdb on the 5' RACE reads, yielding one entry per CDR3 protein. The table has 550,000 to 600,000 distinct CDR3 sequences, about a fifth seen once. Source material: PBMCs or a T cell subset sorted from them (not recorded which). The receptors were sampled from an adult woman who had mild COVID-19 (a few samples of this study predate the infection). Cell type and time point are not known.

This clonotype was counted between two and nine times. The DNA of the CDR3 is TGTGCCAGCCGTGCTTTAGAAGAGACCCAGTACTTC. This translates into CASRALEETQYF. This chain uses TRBV6-1 with TRBJ2-5; D is undetermined. The V end was cut by 8 bases, the J end by 3 bases, with 10 bases between. This CDR3 has 12 residues. Per germline, CDR1 MNHNS and CDR2 SASEGT.

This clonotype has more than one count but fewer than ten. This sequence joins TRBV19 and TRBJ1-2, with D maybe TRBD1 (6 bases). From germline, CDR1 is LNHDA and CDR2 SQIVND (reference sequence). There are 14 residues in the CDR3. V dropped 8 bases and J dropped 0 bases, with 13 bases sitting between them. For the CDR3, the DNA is TGTGCCAGTCTAGAGACAGGAGCTAACTATGGCTACACCTTC. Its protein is CASLETGANYGYTF.

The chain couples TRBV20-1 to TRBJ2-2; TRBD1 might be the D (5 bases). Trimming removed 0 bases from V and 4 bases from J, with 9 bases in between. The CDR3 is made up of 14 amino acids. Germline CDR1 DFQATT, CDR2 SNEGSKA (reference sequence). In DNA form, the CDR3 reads TGCAGTGCTAGAGAAGGGGAAGTCACCGGGGAGCTGTTTTTT. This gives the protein CSAREGEVTGELFF.

The chain's CDR3 is CASMTSRMNLFQYF. The CDR3 nucleotides are TGTGCCAGCATGACTTCGAGGATGAATCTTTTTCAGTACTTC. The chain uses TRBV6-2 or TRBV6-3 and TRBJ2-4, with D hard to call. Deletions cut 7 bases from V and 11 bases from J, with 21 bases between. Germline CDR1 and CDR2: MNHEY and SVGEGT. This CDR3 spans 14 amino acids.

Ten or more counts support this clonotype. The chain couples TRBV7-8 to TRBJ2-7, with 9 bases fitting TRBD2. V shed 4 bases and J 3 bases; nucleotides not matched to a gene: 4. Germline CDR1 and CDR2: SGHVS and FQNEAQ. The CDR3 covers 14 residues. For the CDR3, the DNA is TGTGCCAGCAGCTCTGAGCGGGGGGACTACGAGCAGTACTTC. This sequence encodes CASSSERGDYEQYF. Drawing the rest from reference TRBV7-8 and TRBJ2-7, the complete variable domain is GAGVSQSPRYKVAKRGQDVALRCDPISGHVSLFWYQQALGQGPEFLTYFQNEAQLDKSGLPSDRFFAERPEGSVSTLKIQRTQQEDSAVYLCASSSERGDYEQYFGPGTRLTVT.

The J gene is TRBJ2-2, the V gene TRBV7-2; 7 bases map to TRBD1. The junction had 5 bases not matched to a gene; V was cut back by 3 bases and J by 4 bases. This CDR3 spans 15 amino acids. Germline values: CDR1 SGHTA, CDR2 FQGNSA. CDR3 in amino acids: CASSLGDSRTGELFF. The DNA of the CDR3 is TGTGCCAGCAGCTTGGGGGACAGCCGCACCGGGGAGCTGTTTTTT.

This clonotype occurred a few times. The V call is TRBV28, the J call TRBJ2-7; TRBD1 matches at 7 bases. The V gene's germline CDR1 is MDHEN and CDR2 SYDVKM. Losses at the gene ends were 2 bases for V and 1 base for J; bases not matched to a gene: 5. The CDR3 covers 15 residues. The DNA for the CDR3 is TGTGCCAGCAGTTTAGGGGACAGAAATTCCTACGAGCAGTACTTC. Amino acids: CASSLGDRNSYEQYF.

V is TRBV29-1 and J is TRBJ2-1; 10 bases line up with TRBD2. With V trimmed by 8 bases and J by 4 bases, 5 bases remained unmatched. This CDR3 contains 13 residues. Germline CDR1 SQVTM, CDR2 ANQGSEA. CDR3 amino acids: CSLRLAGYNEQFF. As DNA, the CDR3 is TGCAGCCTCCGACTAGCGGGTTACAATGAGCAGTTCTTC.

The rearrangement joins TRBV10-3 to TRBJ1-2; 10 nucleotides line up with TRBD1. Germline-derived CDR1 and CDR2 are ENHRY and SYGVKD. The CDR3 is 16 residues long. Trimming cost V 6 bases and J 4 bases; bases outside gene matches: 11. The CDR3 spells CAISPQTGGRGYGYTF. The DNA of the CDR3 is TGTGCCATCAGCCCGCAGACAGGGGGCAGAGGCTATGGCTACACCTTC.

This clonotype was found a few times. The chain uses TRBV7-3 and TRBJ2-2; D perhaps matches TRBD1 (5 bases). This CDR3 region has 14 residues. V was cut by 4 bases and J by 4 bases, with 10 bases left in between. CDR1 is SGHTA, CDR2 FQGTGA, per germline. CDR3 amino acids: CASSSRQSTGELFF. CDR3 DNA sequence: TGTGCCAGCAGCTCCCGACAGTCCACCGGGGAGCTGTTTTTT. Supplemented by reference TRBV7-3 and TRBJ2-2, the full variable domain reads GAGVSQTPSNKVTEKGKYVELRCDPISGHTALYWYRQSLGQGPEFLIYFQGTGAADDSGLPNDRFFAVRPEGSVSTLKIQRTERGDSAVYLCASSSRQSTGELFFGEGSRLTVL.

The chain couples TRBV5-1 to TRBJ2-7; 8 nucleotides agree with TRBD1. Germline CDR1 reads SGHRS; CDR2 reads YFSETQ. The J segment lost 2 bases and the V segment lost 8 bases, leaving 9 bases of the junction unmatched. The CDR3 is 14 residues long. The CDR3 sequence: CASNKGDRTYEQYF. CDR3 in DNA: TGCGCCAGTAATAAAGGGGACAGGACCTACGAGCAGTACTTC.

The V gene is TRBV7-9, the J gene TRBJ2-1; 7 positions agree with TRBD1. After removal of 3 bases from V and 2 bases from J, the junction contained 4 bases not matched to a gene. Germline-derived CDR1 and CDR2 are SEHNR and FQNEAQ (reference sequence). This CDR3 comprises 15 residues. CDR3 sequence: CASSFRGYAYNEQFF. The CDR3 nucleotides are TGTGCCAGCAGCTTCAGGGGGTACGCCTACAATGAGCAGTTCTTC.

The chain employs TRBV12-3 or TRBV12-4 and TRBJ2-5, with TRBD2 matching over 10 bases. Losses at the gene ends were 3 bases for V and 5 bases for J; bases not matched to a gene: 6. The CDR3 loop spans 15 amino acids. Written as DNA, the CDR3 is TGTGCCAGCAGTTTTTCTAGCGGGAGACGGGAGACCCAGTACTTC. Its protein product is CASSFSSGRRETQYF.

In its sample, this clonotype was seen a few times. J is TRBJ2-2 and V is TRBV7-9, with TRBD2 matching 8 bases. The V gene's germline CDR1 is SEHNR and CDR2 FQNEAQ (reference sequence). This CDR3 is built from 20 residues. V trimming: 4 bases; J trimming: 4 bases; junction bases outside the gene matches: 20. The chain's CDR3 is CASSSPRNDIAGSATGELFF. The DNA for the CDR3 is TGTGCCAGCAGCTCCCCCCGGAATGATATAGCGGGAAGCGCCACCGGGGAGCTGTTTTTT.

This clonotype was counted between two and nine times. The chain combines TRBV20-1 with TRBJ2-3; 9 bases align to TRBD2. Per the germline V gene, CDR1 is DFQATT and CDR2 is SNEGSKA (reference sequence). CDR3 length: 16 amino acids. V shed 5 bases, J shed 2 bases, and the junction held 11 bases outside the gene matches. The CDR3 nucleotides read TGCAGTGCTTCGTACCTACTAGCGGGCGACACAGATACGCAGTATTTT. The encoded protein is CSASYLLAGDTDTQYF.

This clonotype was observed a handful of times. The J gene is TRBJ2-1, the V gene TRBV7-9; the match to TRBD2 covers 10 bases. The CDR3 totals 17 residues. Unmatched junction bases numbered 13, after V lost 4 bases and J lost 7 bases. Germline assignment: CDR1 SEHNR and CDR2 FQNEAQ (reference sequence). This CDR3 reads CASSSSGAGGQLNEQFF. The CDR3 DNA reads TGTGCCAGCAGCTCCTCGGGAGCGGGAGGGCAGCTGAATGAGCAGTTCTTC. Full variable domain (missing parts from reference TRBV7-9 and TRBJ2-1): DTGVSQNPRHKITKRGQNVTFRCDPISEHNRLYWYRQTLGQGPEFLTYFQNEAQLEKSRLLSDRFSAERPKGSFSTLEIQRTEQGDSAMYLCASSSSGAGGQLNEQFFGPGTRLTVL.

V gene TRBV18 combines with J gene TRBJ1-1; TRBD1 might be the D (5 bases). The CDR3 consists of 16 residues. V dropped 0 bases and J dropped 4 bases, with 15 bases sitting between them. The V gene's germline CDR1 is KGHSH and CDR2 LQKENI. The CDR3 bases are TGTGCCAGCTCACCACCGATCCCACAGGCTAGCACTGAAGCTTTCTTT. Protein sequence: CASSPPIPQASTEAFF.

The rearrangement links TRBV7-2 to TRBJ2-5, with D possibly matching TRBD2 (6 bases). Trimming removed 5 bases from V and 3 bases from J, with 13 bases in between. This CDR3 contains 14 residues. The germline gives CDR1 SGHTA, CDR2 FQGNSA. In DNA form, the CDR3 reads TGTGCCAGCAGCGTGGGGGGTCCCGAAGAGACCCAGTACTTC. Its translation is CASSVGGPEETQYF.

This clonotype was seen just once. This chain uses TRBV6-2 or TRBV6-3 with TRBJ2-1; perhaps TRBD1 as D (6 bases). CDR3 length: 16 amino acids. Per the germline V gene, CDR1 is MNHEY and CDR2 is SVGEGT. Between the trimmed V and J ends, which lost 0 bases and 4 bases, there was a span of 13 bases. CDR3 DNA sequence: TGTGCCAGCAGTTACTCCGGGACAACCACATACAATGAGCAGTTCTTC. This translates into CASSYSGTTTYNEQFF.

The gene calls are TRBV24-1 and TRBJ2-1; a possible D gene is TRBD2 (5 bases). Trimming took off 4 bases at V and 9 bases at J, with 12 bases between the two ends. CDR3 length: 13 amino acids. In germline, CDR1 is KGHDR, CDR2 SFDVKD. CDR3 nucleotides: TGTGCCACCAGTGAACCCGGACTCACTGAGCAGTTCTTC. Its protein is CATSEPGLTEQFF.

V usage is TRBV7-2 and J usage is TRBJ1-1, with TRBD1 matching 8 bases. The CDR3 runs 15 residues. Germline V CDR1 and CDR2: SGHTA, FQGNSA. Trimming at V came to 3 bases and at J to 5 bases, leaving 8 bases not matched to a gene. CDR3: CASSLAQGAFTEAFF. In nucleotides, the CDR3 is TGTGCCAGCAGCTTGGCTCAGGGGGCTTTTACTGAAGCTTTCTTT. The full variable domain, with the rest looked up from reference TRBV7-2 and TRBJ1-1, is GAGVSQSPSNKVTEKGKDVELRCDPISGHTALYWYRQSLGQGLEFLIYFQGNSAPDKSGLPSDRFSAERTGGSVSTLTIQRTQQEDSAVYLCASSLAQGAFTEAFFGQGTRLTVV.

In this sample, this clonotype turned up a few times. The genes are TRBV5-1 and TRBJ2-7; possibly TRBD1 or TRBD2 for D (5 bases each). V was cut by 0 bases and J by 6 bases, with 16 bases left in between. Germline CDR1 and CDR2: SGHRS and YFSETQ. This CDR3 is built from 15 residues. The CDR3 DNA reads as TGCGCCAGCAGCTTGGGGGGGAAGCAGGGATCCGAGCAGTACTTC. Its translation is CASSLGGKQGSEQYF.

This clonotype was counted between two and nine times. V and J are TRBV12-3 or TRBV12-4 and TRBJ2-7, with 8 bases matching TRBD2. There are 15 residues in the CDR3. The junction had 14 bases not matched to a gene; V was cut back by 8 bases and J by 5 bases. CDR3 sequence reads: CASGRGRTSLDEQYF. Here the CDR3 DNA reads TGTGCCAGCGGCCGAGGCCGGACTAGCTTAGACGAGCAGTACTTC.

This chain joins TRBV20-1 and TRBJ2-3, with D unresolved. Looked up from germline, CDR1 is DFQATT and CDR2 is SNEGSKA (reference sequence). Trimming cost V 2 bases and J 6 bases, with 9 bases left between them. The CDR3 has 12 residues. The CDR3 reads CSARFEVDTQYF. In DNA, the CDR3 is TGCAGTGCTAGATTTGAGGTTGATACGCAGTATTTT.

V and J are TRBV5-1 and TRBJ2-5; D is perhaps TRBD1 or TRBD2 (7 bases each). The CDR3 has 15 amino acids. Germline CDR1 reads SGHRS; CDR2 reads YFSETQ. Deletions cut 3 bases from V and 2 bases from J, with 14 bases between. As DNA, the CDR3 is TGCGCCAGCAGCTCCAGGGGGGGACAACAAGAGACCCAGTACTTC. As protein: CASSSRGGQQETQYF. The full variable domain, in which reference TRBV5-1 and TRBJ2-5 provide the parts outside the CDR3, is KAGVTQTPRYLIKTRGQQVTLSCSPISGHRSVSWYQQTPGQGLQFLFEYFSETQRNKGNFPGRFSGRQFSNSRSEMNVSTLELGDSALYLCASSSRGGQQETQYFGPGTRLLVL.